This T cell receptor beta chain was sequenced in a study of identical twins. Study results and limitations: There was more out-of-frame TCR alpha sharing in monozygotic twins than models estimated.

TCRdb ran MiXCR on the 5' RACE reads and lists one entry per CDR3 protein. The sample consists of more than 1.5 million distinct CDR3 sequences, under 35% of them appearing once. With regard to this clonotype: Its specificity is not known.

Trimming shortened V by 1 base and J by 9 bases, and 13 bases separated the two germline ends. The CDR3 covers 15 residues. The rearrangement uses TRBV12-3 or TRBV12-4 and TRBJ1-6, with D perhaps TRBD1 (6 bases). The sequence derives from a newborn girl in good health. The specimen sequenced was cord blood. The CDR3 DNA sequence: TGTGCCAGCAGTTTAGGCGGGGGGCGCTCTTCACCCCTCCACTTT. It encodes CASSLGGGRSSPLHF.